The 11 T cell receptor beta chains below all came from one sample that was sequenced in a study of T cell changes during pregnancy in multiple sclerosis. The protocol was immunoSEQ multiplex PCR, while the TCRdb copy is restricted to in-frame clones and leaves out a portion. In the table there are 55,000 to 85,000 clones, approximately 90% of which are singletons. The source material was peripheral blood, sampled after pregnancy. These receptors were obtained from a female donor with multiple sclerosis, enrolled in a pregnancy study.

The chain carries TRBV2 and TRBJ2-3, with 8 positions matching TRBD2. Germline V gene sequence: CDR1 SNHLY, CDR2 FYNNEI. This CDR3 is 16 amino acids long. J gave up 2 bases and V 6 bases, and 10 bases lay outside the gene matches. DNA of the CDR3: TGTGCCAGCAGACCTACTAGCGGATCTTTCACAGATACGCAGTATTTT. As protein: CASRPTSGSFTDTQYF.

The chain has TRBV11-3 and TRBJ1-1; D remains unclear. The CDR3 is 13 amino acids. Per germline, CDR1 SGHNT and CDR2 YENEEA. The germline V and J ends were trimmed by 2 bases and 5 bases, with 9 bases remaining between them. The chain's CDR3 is CASSLRVGTEAFF. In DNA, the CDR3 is TGTGCCAGCAGCTTACGGGTGGGTACTGAAGCTTTCTTT.

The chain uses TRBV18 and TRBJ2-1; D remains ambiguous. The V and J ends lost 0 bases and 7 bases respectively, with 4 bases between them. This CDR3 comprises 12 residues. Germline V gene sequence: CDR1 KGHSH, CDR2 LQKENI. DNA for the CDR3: TGTGCCAGCTCACCACCCAAAAATGAGCAGTTCTTC. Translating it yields CASSPPKNEQFF. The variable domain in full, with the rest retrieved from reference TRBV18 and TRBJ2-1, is NAGVMQNPRHLVRRRGQEARLRCSPMKGHSHVYWYRQLPEEGLKFMVYLQKENIIDESGMPKERFSAEFPKEGPSILRIQQVVRGDSAAYFCASSPPKNEQFFGPGTRLTVL.

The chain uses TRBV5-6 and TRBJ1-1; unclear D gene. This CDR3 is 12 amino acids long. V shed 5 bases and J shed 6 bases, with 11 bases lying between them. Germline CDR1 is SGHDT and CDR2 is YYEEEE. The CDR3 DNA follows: TGTGCCAGCAGTTTTCGGCTAGCTGAAGCTTTCTTT. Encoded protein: CASSFRLAEAFF.

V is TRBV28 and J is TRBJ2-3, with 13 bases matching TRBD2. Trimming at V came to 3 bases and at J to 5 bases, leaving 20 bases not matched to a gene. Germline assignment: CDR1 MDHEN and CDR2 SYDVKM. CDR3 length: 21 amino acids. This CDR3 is CASSFSRFTSGRAFSVDTQYF. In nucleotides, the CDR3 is TGTGCCAGCAGTTTTTCTCGTTTCACTAGCGGGAGGGCCTTTTCGGTAGATACGCAGTATTTT.

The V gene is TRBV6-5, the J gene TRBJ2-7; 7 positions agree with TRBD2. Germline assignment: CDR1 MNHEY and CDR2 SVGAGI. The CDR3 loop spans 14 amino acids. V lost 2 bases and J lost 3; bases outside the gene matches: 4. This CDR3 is CASSYGASGYEQYF. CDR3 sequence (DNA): TGTGCCAGCAGTTACGGGGCTAGCGGCTACGAGCAGTACTTC.

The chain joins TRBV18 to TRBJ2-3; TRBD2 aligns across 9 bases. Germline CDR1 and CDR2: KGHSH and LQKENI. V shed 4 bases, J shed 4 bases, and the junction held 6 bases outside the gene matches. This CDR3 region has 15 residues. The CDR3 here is CASSLSSGSSDTQYF. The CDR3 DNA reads TGTGCCAGCTCACTAAGTAGCGGGAGTTCAGATACGCAGTATTTT.

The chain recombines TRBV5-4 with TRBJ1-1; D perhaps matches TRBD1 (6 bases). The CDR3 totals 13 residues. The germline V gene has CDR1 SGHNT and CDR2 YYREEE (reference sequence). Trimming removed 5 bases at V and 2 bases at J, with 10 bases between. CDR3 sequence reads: CASRDRANTEAFF. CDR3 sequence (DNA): TGTGCCAGCAGGGACAGAGCTAACACTGAAGCTTTCTTT.

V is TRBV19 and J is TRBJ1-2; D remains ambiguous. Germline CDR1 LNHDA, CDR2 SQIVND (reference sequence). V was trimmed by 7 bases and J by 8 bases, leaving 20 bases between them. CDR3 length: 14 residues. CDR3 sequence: CASTTGLYTLGYTF. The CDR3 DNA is TGTGCCAGTACCACCGGACTCTATACCTTGGGCTACACCTTC. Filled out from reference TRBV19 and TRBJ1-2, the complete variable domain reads DGGITQSPKYLFRKEGQNVTLSCEQNLNHDAMYWYRQDPGQGLRLIYYSQIVNDFQKGDIAEGYSVSREKKESFPLTVTSAQKNPTAFYLCASTTGLYTLGYTFGSGTRLTVV.

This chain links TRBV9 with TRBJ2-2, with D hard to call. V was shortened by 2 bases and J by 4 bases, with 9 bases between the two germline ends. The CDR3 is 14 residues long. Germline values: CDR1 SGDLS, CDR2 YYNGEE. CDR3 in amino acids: CASSVRPGTGELFF. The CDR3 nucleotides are TGTGCCAGCAGCGTGCGCCCGGGCACCGGGGAGCTGTTTTTT.

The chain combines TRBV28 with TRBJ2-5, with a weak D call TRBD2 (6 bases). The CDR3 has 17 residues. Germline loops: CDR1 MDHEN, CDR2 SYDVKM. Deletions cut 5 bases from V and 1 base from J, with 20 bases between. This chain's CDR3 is CASSTSWAEAGQETQYF. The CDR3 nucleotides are TGTGCCAGCAGTACCTCCTGGGCTGAAGCGGGCCAAGAGACCCAGTACTTC. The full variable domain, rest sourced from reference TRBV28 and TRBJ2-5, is DVKVTQSSRYLVKRTGEKVFLECVQDMDHENMFWYRQDPGLGLRLIYFSYDVKMKEKGDIPEGYSVSREKKERFSLILESASTNQTSMYLCASSTSWAEAGQETQYFGPGTRLLVL.